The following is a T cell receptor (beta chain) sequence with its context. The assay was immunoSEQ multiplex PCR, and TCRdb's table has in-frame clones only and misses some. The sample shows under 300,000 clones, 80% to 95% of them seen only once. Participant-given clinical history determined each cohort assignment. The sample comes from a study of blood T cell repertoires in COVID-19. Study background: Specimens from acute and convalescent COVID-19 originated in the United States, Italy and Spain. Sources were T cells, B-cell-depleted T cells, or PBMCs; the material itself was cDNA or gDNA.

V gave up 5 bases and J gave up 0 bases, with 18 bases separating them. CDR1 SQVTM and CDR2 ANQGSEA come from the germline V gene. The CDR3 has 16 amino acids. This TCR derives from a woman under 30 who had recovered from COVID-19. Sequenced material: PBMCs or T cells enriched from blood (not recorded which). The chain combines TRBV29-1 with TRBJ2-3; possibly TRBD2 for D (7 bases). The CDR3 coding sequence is TGCAGCGTTCCACGGGGGGCCGTAACTAGCACAGATACGCAGTATTTT. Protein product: CSVPRGAVTSTDTQYF.